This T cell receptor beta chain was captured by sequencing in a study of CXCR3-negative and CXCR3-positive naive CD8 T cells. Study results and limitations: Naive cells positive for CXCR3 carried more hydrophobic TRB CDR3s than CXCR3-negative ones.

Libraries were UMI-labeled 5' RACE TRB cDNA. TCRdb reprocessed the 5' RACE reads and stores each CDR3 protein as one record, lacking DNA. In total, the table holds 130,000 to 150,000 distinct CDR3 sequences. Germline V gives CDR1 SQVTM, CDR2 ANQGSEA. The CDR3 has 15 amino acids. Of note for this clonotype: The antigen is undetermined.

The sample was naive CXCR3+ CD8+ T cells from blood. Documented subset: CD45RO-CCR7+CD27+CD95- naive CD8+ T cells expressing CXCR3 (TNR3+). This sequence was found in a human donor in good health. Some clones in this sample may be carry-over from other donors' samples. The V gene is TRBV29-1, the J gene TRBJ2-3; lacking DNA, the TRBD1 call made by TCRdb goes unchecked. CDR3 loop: CSAQRDRVNTDTQYF.